The clone carrying this T cell receptor (beta chain) was seen once. Its antigen is unidentified. The record originates from a study of T cells after yellow fever vaccination. Background on the study: Libraries from low-cell-number fractions were prepared with the SMART-Seq v4 Ultra Low Input RNA kit. General observations from the study: Peak timing came faster in the weaker secondary response, day 5 versus 15. The booster saw the reappearance of most primary-vaccination clones (96% CD4, roughly 90% CD8).

CDR1 SGHRS and CDR2 YFSETQ come from the germline V gene. With 2 bases clipped from V and 2 bases from J, the junction kept 5 bases outside the gene matches. The CDR3 has 16 amino acids. UMIs were added to TCR cDNA along with a universal primer site when it was made by 5'RACE template switching. TCRdb itself ran the 5' RACE reads through MiXCR, one entry per CDR3 protein. The repertoire has approximately 550,000 distinct CDR3 sequences, about 13% of them found once; the top ten carry around an eighth. This material consisted of PBMCs, taken on the day of the yellow fever booster vaccination. The clonotype was recovered from a man aged 25-45 years who received the YFV17D yellow fever vaccine. V and J are TRBV5-1 and TRBJ2-3, with 10 bases identical to TRBD2. The DNA of the CDR3 is TGCGCCAGCAGCTTTGGCCTAGCGGGAGCCACAGATACGCAGTATTTT. Its translation is CASSFGLAGATDTQYF.